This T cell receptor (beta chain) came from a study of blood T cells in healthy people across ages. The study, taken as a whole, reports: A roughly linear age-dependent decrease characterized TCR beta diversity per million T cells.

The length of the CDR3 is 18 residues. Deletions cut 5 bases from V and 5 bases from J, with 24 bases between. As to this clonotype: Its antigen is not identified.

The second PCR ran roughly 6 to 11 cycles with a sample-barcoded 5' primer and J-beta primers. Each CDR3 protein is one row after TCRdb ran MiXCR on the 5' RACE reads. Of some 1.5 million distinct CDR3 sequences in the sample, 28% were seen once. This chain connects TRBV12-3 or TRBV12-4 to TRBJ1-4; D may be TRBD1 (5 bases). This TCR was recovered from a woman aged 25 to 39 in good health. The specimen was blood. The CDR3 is CASSHSSNYRDGNEKLFF. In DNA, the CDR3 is TGTGCCAGCAGTCACTCCTCAAATTACCGGGACGGCAATGAAAAACTGTTTTTT.